These 32 T cell receptor beta chains were all obtained from the same sample, sequenced in a study of blood T cell repertoires in COVID-19. The assay was immunoSEQ multiplex PCR, and TCRdb's table has in-frame clones only and misses some. The profile shows roughly 100,000 clones, around 84% of them singletons. What was sequenced was peripheral blood. The receptors derive from a human donor in a cohort sampled during active COVID-19.

The rearrangement joins TRBV4-3 to TRBJ2-7, with a weak D call TRBD1 (6 bases). This CDR3 is 14 amino acids long. The V end was cut by 0 bases, the J end by 2 bases, with 8 bases between. Looked up from germline, CDR1 is LGHNA and CDR2 is YSLEER. The CDR3 DNA reads as TGCGCCAGCAGCCAAGATCAGGGGACCTACGAGCAGTACTTC. Residues: CASSQDQGTYEQYF.

The chain employs TRBV3-1 (or the pseudogene TRBV3-2) and TRBJ2-3; a possible D gene is TRBD2 (5 bases). The CDR3 loop spans 19 amino acids. Trimming removed 1 base at V and 1 base at J, with 21 bases between. Germline values: CDR1 LGHDT, CDR2 YNNKEL (reference sequence). Written as DNA, the CDR3 is TGTGCCAGCAGCCAAGGGTCGGTGGGCGGGCCCTTCGGCACAGATACGCAGTATTTT. Protein product: CASSQGSVGGPFGTDTQYF.

V and J are TRBV2 and TRBJ2-1, with 7 bases lining up with TRBD2. CDR1 and CDR2 (germline): SNHLY, FYNNEI. V lost 2 bases to trimming and J lost 1 base; unmatched junction nucleotides: 2. The CDR3 spans 15 residues. The CDR3 nucleotides read TGTGCCAGCAGTGAATATAGCGGGTCCTACAATGAGCAGTTCTTC. This gives the protein CASSEYSGSYNEQFF.

The chain has TRBV3-1 (or the pseudogene TRBV3-2) and TRBJ1-4; 9 nucleotides match TRBD1. This CDR3 contains 16 residues. Germline CDR1 is LGHDT and CDR2 is YNNKEL (reference sequence). With 1 base clipped from V and 4 bases from J, the junction kept 4 bases outside the gene matches. The CDR3 protein is CASSQGLTGGNEKLFF. In DNA, the CDR3 is TGTGCCAGCAGCCAAGGCTTGACAGGGGGTAATGAAAAACTGTTTTTT.

V and J are TRBV12-3 or TRBV12-4 and TRBJ2-5; D is undetermined. Trimming left V 5 bases short and J 0 bases short, with 7 bases between. The CDR3 contains 13 residues. The CDR3 is CASSRANQETQYF. CDR3 in DNA: TGTGCCAGCAGTCGAGCCAACCAAGAGACCCAGTACTTC.

The chain recombines TRBV3-1 (or the pseudogene TRBV3-2) with TRBJ1-2; a weak D match, TRBD1 (5 bases). The CDR3 is 14 amino acids. Trimming took off 1 base at V and 0 bases at J, with 6 bases between the two ends. Germline V gene sequence: CDR1 LGHDT, CDR2 YNNKEL (reference sequence). The CDR3 sequence is CASSQAGANYGYTF. The CDR3 region has the DNA TGTGCCAGCAGCCAAGCGGGGGCTAACTATGGCTACACCTTC.

The V call is TRBV7-9, the J call TRBJ2-1, with 12 bases fitting TRBD2. CDR1 is SEHNR and CDR2 is FQNEAQ in the germline V gene (reference sequence). The CDR3 runs to 14 residues. After removal of 5 bases from V and 10 bases from J, the junction contained 6 bases not matched to a gene. The CDR3 nucleotides are TGTGCCAGCAGCCCAACTAGCGGGGGGACGGAGCAGTTCTTC. It translates to CASSPTSGGTEQFF.

CDR3 region: CASSLMGRGRAGELFF. In nucleotides, the CDR3 is TGTGCCAGCAGCTTAATGGGAAGGGGGCGCGCCGGGGAGCTGTTTTTT. This rearrangement joins TRBV7-9 to TRBJ2-2; TRBD1 matches 7 bases. Germline CDR1 and CDR2: SEHNR and FQNEAQ (reference sequence). Unmatched junction bases numbered 9, after V lost 2 bases and J lost 6 bases. The CDR3 is 16 amino acids.

This chain uses TRBV4-3 with TRBJ2-1; D is uncertain. The germline V and J ends were trimmed by 0 bases and 6 bases, with 9 bases remaining between them. The CDR3 is made up of 14 amino acids. Germline CDR1 reads LGHNA; CDR2 reads YSLEER. CDR3 nucleotide sequence: TGCGCCAGCAGCCAAGACCTCCTGTCCAATGAGCAGTTCTTC. Encoded protein: CASSQDLLSNEQFF.

The chain carries TRBV29-1 and TRBJ2-1; a possible D gene is TRBD2 (6 bases). The germline V gene encodes CDR1 SQVTM and CDR2 ANQGSEA. This CDR3 is built from 13 residues. Between the trimmed V and J ends, which lost 4 bases and 1 base, there was a span of 8 bases. Here the CDR3 reads CSVGEESYNEQFF. CDR3 bases: TGCAGCGTTGGGGAGGAATCCTACAATGAGCAGTTCTTC.

The chain is built from TRBV19 and TRBJ1-2; D not certain. The germline CDR1 and CDR2 sequences are LNHDA and SQIVND (reference sequence). Trimming took 4 bases from V and 3 from J, leaving 18 bases between them. The CDR3 runs 16 residues. The CDR3 protein is CASSNSRVGSHYGYTF. The CDR3 coding sequence is TGTGCCAGTAGTAATAGTCGGGTTGGCAGTCACTATGGCTACACCTTC. Based on the CDR3 plus reference TRBV19 and TRBJ1-2, the full variable domain is DGGITQSPKYLFRKEGQNVTLSCEQNLNHDAMYWYRQDPGQGLRLIYYSQIVNDFQKGDIAEGYSVSREKKESFPLTVTSAQKNPTAFYLCASSNSRVGSHYGYTFGSGTRLTVV.

The CDR3 coding sequence is TGTGCCAGCAGCAAAGGTGGCAGGGTACCCTACGAGCAGTACTTC. This encodes CASSKGGRVPYEQYF. The chain is built from TRBV21-1 and TRBJ2-7; whether TRBD1, the table's D call, matches the DNA was not checked. TRBV21-1 is designated a pseudogene. The CDR3 has 15 amino acids.

Points on this clone: Other nucleotide sequences from this sample produce the same CDR3. The chain couples TRBV27 to TRBJ1-1; TRBD1 matches at 9 bases. There are 14 residues in the CDR3. Trimming removed 5 bases from V and 3 bases from J; junction bases left unmatched: 4. Germline loops: CDR1 MNHEY, CDR2 SMNVEV (reference sequence). CDR3 protein: CASSPWTGDTEAFF. The CDR3 bases are TGTGCCAGCAGTCCCTGGACAGGGGACACTGAAGCTTTCTTT.

The chain carries TRBV4-1 and TRBJ2-7, with 8 bases identical to TRBD1. After removal of 2 bases from V and 6 bases from J, the junction contained 6 bases not matched to a gene. This CDR3 contains 14 residues. Germline V gives CDR1 MGHRA, CDR2 YSYEKL. The CDR3 loop is CASSQLARGREQYF. Written as DNA, the CDR3 is TGCGCCAGCAGCCAACTGGCCAGGGGGCGCGAGCAGTACTTC.

This clone was recorded only once. The chain employs TRBV5-1 and TRBJ1-6, with 12 bases identical to TRBD1. The CDR3 covers 21 residues. V shed 4 bases and J 2 bases; nucleotides not matched to a gene: 16. Germline assignment: CDR1 SGHRS and CDR2 YFSETQ. As DNA, the CDR3 is TGCGCCAGCAGCCCGGGTCCGGGGGGACAGGGGGCTCTGCCCTATAATTCACCCCTCCACTTT. Amino acids: CASSPGPGGQGALPYNSPLHF.

The chain recombines TRBV5-1 with TRBJ1-2, with D hard to call. CDR1 and CDR2 (germline): SGHRS, YFSETQ. The CDR3 totals 12 residues. Deletions cut 4 bases from V and 8 bases from J, with 12 bases between. For the CDR3, the DNA is TGCGCCAGCAGCCTGGGGAGGGAGGGCTACACCTTC. This translates into CASSLGREGYTF.

This chain joins TRBV5-5 and TRBJ2-2; D ambiguous. Deletions cut 4 bases from V and 6 bases from J, with 10 bases between. Germline V CDR1 and CDR2: SGHKS, YYEKEE (reference sequence). The CDR3 consists of 13 residues. CDR3 sequence (DNA): TGTGCCAGCAGCCTCCCTACAGCCGGGGAGCTGTTTTTT. It is translated as CASSLPTAGELFF. The whole variable domain, filled in from reference TRBV5-5 and TRBJ2-2, reads DAGVTQSPTHLIKTRGQQVTLRCSPISGHKSVSWYQQVLGQGPQFIFQYYEKEERGRGNFPDRFSARQFPNYSSELNVNALLLGDSALYLCASSLPTAGELFFGEGSRLTVL.

This clone showed up just once. This chain links TRBV6-2 or TRBV6-3 with TRBJ2-7; 14 bases agree with TRBD2. V gave up 6 bases and J gave up 2 bases; unmatched junction bases: 6. The CDR3 length is 16 residues. Germline values: CDR1 MNHEY, CDR2 SVGEGT. CDR3 loop: CASSGGTSGGPYEQYF. Here the CDR3 DNA reads TGTGCCAGCAGCGGAGGGACTAGCGGGGGACCCTACGAGCAGTACTTC.

This sequence joins TRBV18 and TRBJ2-5, with a possible D match to TRBD2 (5 bases). V lost 1 base to trimming and J lost 0 bases, with 12 bases between them. CDR3 length equals 16 residues. Germline CDR1 reads KGHSH; CDR2 reads LQKENI. CDR3: CASSPRAFGDQETQYF. As DNA, the CDR3 is TGTGCCAGCTCACCACGGGCGTTCGGGGACCAAGAGACCCAGTACTTC.

The chain couples TRBV7-2 to TRBJ2-5, with D possibly TRBD1 on 6 matching bases. Germline lookup yields CDR1 SGHTA and CDR2 FQGNSA. Trimming took off 1 base at V and 5 bases at J, with 14 bases between the two ends. The CDR3 is made up of 15 amino acids. CDR3 protein: CASSLVSGGLETQYF. CDR3 coding DNA: TGTGCCAGCAGCTTAGTGTCTGGGGGCCTCGAGACCCAGTACTTC.

The genes are TRBV29-1 and TRBJ2-7; no clear D gene. The germline V gene has CDR1 SQVTM and CDR2 ANQGSEA. V lost 4 bases and J 3 bases, leaving 7 bases between the germline ends. The CDR3 is 11 residues long. CDR3 bases: TGCAGCGTTGTGGTCGGCTACGAGCAGTACTTC. This gives the protein CSVVVGYEQYF.

The gene calls are TRBV5-1 and TRBJ1-1; D gene unclear. Germline V gene data show CDR1 as SGHRS and CDR2 as YFSETQ. The CDR3 is made up of 14 amino acids. V was cut by 4 bases and J by 6 bases, with 16 bases left in between. CDR3 bases: TGCGCCAGCAGCACCGGAGAGGTCTGGGCTGAAGCTTTCTTT. It translates to CASSTGEVWAEAFF.

The chain employs TRBV5-4 and TRBJ2-5, with D possibly TRBD2 on 6 matching bases. The germline gives CDR1 SGHNT, CDR2 YYREEE (reference sequence). Trimming stripped 1 base from V and 2 bases from J, with 6 bases between. This CDR3 comprises 13 residues. The CDR3 region is CASSLRGQETQYF. The CDR3 bases are TGTGCCAGCAGCTTGCGGGGGCAAGAGACCCAGTACTTC.

The CDR3 nucleotides read TGTGCCAGCAGCCAACATCGGGTCCTGTACGAGCAGTACTTC. Protein: CASSQHRVLYEQYF. The chain is built from TRBV4-2 and TRBJ2-7; D is ambiguous. Trimming cost V 2 bases and J 4 bases, with 12 bases left between them. The CDR3 covers 14 residues. Germline V gene lookup returns CDR1 LGHNA and CDR2 YNFKEQ.

The J gene is TRBJ2-2, the V gene TRBV24-1; TRBD2 agrees at 11 bases. The CDR3 consists of 20 residues. Germline CDR1 is KGHDR and CDR2 is SFDVKD. With 4 bases clipped from V and 6 bases from J, the junction kept 18 bases outside the gene matches. CDR3 amino acids: CATSEATGTPSGGTSGELFF. The CDR3 DNA reads TGTGCCACCAGTGAGGCGACAGGGACTCCTAGCGGGGGGACGTCCGGGGAGCTGTTTTTT.

V is TRBV28 and J is TRBJ1-5; tentative D call: TRBD1 (5 bases). Trimming shortened V by 5 bases and J by 5 bases, and 13 bases separated the two germline ends. Germline CDR1 and CDR2: MDHEN and SYDVKM. This CDR3 has 14 residues. The CDR3 is CASSIPRAHQPQHF. For the CDR3, the DNA is TGTGCCAGCAGTATACCCAGGGCCCATCAGCCCCAGCATTTT.

CDR3 amino acids: CASSSDGYTEAFF. The CDR3, as DNA: TGTGCCAGCAGTTCTGACGGGTACACTGAAGCTTTCTTT. This chain links TRBV12-3 or TRBV12-4 with TRBJ1-1; no clear D. The CDR3 length is 13 residues. Trimming shortened V by 4 bases and J by 3 bases, and 9 bases separated the two germline ends.

This rearrangement joins TRBV14 to TRBJ2-5; D not resolved. The CDR3 is made up of 14 amino acids. Trimming removed 4 bases from V and 2 bases from J, with 11 bases in between. Germline loops: CDR1 SGHDN, CDR2 FVKESK. CDR3 coding DNA: TGTGCCAGCAGCCGAGGTCCCAAGCAAGAGACCCAGTACTTC. Translation: CASSRGPKQETQYF. Looking up the rest from reference TRBV14 and TRBJ2-5 gives the full variable domain: EAGVTQFPSHSVIEKGQTVTLRCDPISGHDNLYWYRRVMGKEIKFLLHFVKESKQDESGMPNNRFLAERTGGTYSTLKVQPAELEDSGVYFCASSRGPKQETQYFGPGTRLLVL.

J is TRBJ2-5 and V is TRBV11-3; 14 bases are shared with TRBD2. V was clipped by 5 bases and J by 6 bases; unmatched bases: 14. The CDR3 length is 18 residues. Per the germline V gene, CDR1 is SGHNT and CDR2 is YENEEA. CDR3 sequence reads: CASSARGSGTSGGKTQYF. CDR3 nucleotide sequence: TGTGCCAGCAGCGCGCGGGGGAGTGGGACTAGCGGGGGTAAGACCCAGTACTTC. The variable domain in full, with the rest retrieved from reference TRBV11-3 and TRBJ2-5, is EAGVVQSPRYKIIEKKQPVAFWCNPISGHNTLYWYLQNLGQGPELLIRYENEEAVDDSQLPKDRFSAERLKGVDSTLKIQPAELGDSAVYLCASSARGSGTSGGKTQYFGPGTRLLVL.

V usage is TRBV5-1 and J usage is TRBJ2-1; 8 nucleotides match TRBD1. The V and J ends lost 4 bases and 9 bases, in that order; junction bases with no gene match: 9. This CDR3 is built from 14 residues. Germline V gene lookup returns CDR1 SGHRS and CDR2 YFSETQ. For the CDR3, the DNA is TGCGCCAGCAGCCTCCTCGGACAGGGTGGTGAGCAGTTCTTC. Its protein is CASSLLGQGGEQFF.

This clone came up once. The chain recombines TRBV9 with TRBJ2-3; 7 positions match TRBD2. This CDR3 has 17 residues. J gave up 1 base and V 6 bases, and 14 bases lay outside the gene matches. Germline V gene sequence: CDR1 SGDLS, CDR2 YYNGEE. CDR3 coding DNA: TGTGCCAGCACCCCTGGTGTGGGGGGGAGAGGCACAGATACGCAGTATTTT. This translates into CASTPGVGGRGTDTQYF.

The CDR3 sequence is CASSPPGTSGEQYF. The CDR3 DNA reads as TGTGCCAGCAGCCCCCCCGGGACATCCGGCGAGCAGTACTTC. The gene calls are TRBV3-1 (or the pseudogene TRBV3-2) and TRBJ2-7; D perhaps matches TRBD1 (6 bases). The CDR3 is 14 residues long. CDR1 and CDR2 from the germline V gene are LGHDT and YNNKEL (reference sequence). The germline V and J ends were trimmed by 4 bases and 6 bases, with 16 bases remaining between them.